This entry concerns a single TCR beta chain. What it recognizes is unknown. These data belong to a study of OX40 agonist ivuxolimab in advanced cancers. Across the study: Dose-escalation subjects each had hepatocellular carcinoma, melanoma, renal cell or head and neck cancer.

Study observations and caveats: CD8+ T cells averaged more expanded clones than CD4+.

Trimming left V 8 bases short and J 8 bases short, with 21 bases between. The CDR3 consists of 14 residues. Germline loops: CDR1 SEHNR, CDR2 FQNEAQ (reference sequence). Data came from immunoSEQ multiplex PCR; TCRdb stores just in-frame clones and leaves some out. This sample has under 85,000 clones; over 85% occur once, and the top ten carry around 4.9%. The chain recombines TRBV7-9 with TRBJ1-1; D unresolved. Here the sequenced sample was CD4+ or CD8+ T cells sorted from blood, taken in a trial of the OX40 agonist ivuxolimab. The source of this sequence is an adult with an advanced solid tumor such as melanoma, head and neck, liver or kidney cancer. CDR3 in amino acids: CASSNLRGAREAFF. The CDR3 DNA sequence: TGTGCCAGCTCAAACCTCCGCGGAGCGCGAGAAGCTTTCTTT.